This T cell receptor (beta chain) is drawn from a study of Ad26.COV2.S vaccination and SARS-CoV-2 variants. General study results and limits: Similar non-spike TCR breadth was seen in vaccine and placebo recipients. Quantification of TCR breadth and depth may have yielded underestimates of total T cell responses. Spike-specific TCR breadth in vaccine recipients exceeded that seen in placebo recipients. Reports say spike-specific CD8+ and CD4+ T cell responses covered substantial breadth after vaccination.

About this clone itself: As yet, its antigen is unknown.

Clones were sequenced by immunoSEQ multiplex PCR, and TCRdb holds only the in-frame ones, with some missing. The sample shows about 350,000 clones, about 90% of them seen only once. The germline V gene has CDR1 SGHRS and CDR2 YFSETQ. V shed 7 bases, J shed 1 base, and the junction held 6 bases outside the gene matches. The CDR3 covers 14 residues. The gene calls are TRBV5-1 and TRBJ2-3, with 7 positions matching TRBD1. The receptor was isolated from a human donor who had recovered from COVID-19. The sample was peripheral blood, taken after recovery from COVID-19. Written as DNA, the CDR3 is TGCGCCAGCCGTCGCGGACAGGGCACAGATACGCAGTATTTT. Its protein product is CASRRGQGTDTQYF.